This record concerns one T cell receptor (beta chain) sequence. Antigen: not known. The data derive from a study of T-cell memory formation after mild COVID-19. MiXCR, applied by TCRdb to the 5' RACE reads, yields one record per CDR3 protein. The sample lists some 410,000 distinct CDR3 sequences, about 22% seen once, with roughly 14% in the top ten. This CDR3 has 15 residues. The V end was cut by 2 bases, the J end by 5 bases, with 12 bases between. Germline CDR1 and CDR2: SGHTA and FQGTGA. Study-wide findings and caveats: That cross-reactive memory joined was suggested by some responding clones appearing in pre-infection memory.

The receptor was derived from an adult woman who had mild COVID-19 (a few samples of this study predate the infection). Cell type and time point are not known. The sequencing sample was made of PBMCs or a T cell subset sorted from them (not recorded which). The chain links TRBV7-3 to TRBJ1-4, with D perhaps TRBD1 (5 bases). The DNA of the CDR3 is TGTGCCAGCAGCTTATCGGGACTGAGAAATGAAAAACTGTTTTTT. Protein product: CASSLSGLRNEKLFF.